This T cell receptor (beta chain) was documented in a study of T cells in localized non-small cell lung cancer. The repertoire was sequenced with immunoSEQ multiplex PCR; TCRdb's copy has only in-frame clones and lacks some. Among about 59,000 clones listed, roughly 89% were seen once. Points on this clone: What it binds is not known.

The CDR3 contains 15 residues. CDR1 and CDR2 from the germline V gene are KGHSH and LQKENI. Trimming removed 4 bases from V and 0 bases from J, with 10 bases in between. Study outcomes and limitations: Heterogeneity is still possible, as just one tumor region was sequenced. Higher blood T cell density went with longer overall survival. It was uninvolved adjacent lung that showed the highest T cell clonality, exceeding tumor.

The sample was peripheral blood, taken before any cancer treatment. J is TRBJ2-1 and V is TRBV18; possibly TRBD1 for D (5 bases). This TCR derives from a man aged 35 to 70 with stage I squamous cell lung carcinoma. The CDR3 DNA reads TGTGCCAGCTCACAGGGGATCAGCTCCTACAATGAGCAGTTCTTC. Its translation is CASSQGISSYNEQFF. The full variable domain, completed using reference TRBV18 and TRBJ2-1, is NAGVMQNPRHLVRRRGQEARLRCSPMKGHSHVYWYRQLPEEGLKFMVYLQKENIIDESGMPKERFSAEFPKEGPSILRIQQVVRGDSAAYFCASSQGISSYNEQFFGPGTRLTVL.